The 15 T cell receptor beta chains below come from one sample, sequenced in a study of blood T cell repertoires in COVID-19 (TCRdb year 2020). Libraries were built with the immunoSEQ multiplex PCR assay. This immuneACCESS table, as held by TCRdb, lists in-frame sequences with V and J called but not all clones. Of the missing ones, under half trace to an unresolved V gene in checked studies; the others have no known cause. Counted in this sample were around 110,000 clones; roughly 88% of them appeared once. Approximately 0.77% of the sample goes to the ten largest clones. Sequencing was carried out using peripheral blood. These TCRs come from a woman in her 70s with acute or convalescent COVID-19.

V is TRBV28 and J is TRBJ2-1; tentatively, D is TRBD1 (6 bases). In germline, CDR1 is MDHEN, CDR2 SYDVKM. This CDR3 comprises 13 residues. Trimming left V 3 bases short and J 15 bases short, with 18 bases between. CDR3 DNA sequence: TGTGCCAGCAGTTTCGCCGGGACCCCCAGGGGGTTCTTC. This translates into CASSFAGTPRGFF.

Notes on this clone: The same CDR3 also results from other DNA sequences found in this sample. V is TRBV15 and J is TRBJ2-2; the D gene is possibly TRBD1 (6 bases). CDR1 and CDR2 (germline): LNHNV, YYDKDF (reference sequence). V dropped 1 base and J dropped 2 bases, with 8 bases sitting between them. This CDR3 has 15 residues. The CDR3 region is CATSRGGPNTGELFF. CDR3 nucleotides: TGTGCCACCAGCAGAGGGGGGCCTAACACCGGGGAGCTGTTTTTT.

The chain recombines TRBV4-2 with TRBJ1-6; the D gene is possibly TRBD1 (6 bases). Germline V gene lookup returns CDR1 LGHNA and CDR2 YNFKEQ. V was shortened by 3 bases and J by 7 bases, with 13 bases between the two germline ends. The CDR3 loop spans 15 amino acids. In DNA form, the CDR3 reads TGTGCCAGCAGCCAGGCCCCACAGGGAAATTCACCCCTCCACTTT. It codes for CASSQAPQGNSPLHF.

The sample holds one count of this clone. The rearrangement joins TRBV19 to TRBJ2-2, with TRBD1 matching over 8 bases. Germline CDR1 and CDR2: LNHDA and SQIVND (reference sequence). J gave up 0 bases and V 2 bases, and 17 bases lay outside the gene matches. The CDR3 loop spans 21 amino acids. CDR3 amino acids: CASSIFPRATGDGTNTGELFF. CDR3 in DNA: TGTGCCAGTAGTATATTCCCACGTGCGACAGGGGATGGGACGAACACCGGGGAGCTGTTTTTT.

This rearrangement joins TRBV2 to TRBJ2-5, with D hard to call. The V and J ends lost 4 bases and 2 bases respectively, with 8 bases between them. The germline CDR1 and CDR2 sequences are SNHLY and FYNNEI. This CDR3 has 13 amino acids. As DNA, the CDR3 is TGTGCCAGCAGTGGAGAGTTTCAAGAGACCCAGTACTTC. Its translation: CASSGEFQETQYF.

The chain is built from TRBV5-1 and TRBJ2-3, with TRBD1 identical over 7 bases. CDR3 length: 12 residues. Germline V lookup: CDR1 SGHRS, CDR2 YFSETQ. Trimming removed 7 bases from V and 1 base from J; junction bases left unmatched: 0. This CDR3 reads CASGQGTDTQYF. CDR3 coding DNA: TGCGCCAGCGGACAGGGCACAGATACGCAGTATTTT.

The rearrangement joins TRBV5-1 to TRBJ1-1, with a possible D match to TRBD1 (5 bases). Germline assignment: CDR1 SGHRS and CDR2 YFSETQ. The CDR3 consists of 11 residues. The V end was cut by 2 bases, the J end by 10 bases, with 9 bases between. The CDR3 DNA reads TGCGCCAGCAGCTTAGGGGAGGCAGCTTTCTTT. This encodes CASSLGEAAFF.

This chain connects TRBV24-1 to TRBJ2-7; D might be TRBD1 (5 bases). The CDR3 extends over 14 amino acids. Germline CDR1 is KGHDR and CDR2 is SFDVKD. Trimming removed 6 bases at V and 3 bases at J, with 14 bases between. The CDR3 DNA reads TGTGCCACCAGTCTCCGGACAAGAAGCTACGAGCAGTACTTC. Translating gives CATSLRTRSYEQYF.

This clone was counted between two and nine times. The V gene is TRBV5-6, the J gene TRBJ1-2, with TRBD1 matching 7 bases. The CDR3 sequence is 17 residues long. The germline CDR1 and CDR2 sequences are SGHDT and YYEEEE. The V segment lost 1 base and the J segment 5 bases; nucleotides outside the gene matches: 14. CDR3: CASSLLRQGRVSYGYTF. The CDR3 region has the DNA TGTGCCAGCAGCTTGTTACGACAGGGCCGAGTTTCATATGGCTACACCTTC.

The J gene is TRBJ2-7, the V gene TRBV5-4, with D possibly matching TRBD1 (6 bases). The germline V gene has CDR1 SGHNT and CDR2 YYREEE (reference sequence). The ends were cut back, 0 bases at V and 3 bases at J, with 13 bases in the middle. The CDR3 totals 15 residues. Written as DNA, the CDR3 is TGTGCCAGCAGCTTGGGGGGTCAGGGGTACTACGAGCAGTACTTC. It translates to CASSLGGQGYYEQYF.

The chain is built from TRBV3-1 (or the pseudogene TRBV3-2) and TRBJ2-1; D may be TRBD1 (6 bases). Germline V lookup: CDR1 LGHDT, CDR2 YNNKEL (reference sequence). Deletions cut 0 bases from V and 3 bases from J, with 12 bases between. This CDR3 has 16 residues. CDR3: CASSQDLGQLYNEQFF. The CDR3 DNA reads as TGTGCCAGCAGCCAAGATCTTGGACAGCTCTACAATGAGCAGTTCTTC.

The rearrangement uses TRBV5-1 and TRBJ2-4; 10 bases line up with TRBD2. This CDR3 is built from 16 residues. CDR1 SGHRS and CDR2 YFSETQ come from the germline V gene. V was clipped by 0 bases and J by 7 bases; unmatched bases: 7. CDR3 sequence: CASSLAGLAGENIQYF. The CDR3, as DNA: TGCGCCAGCAGCTTGGCCGGGCTAGCGGGGGAGAACATTCAGTACTTC.

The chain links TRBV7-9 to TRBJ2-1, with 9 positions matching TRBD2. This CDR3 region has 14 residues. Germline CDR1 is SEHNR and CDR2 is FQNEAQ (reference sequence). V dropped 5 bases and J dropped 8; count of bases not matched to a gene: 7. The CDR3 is CASSPGLAVDEQFF. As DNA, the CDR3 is TGTGCCAGCAGCCCGGGACTAGCCGTCGATGAGCAGTTCTTC. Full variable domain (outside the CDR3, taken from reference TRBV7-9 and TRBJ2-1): DTGVSQNPRHKITKRGQNVTFRCDPISEHNRLYWYRQTLGQGPEFLTYFQNEAQLEKSRLLSDRFSAERPKGSFSTLEIQRTEQGDSAMYLCASSPGLAVDEQFFGPGTRLTVL.

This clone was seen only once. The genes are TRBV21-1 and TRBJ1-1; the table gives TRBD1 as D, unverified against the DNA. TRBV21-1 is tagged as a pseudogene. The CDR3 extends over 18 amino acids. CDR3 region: CASSKIAPTGGMNTEAFF. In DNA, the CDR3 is TGTGCCAGCAGCAAAATCGCCCCTACAGGGGGCATGAACACTGAAGCTTTCTTT.

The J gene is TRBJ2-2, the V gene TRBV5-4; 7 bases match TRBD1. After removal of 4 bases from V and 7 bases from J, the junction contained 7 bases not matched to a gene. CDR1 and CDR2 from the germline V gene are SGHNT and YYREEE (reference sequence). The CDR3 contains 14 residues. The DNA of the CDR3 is TGTGCCAGCAGCCCGCGACAGGGTGTCGGGGAGCTGTTTTTT. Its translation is CASSPRQGVGELFF.